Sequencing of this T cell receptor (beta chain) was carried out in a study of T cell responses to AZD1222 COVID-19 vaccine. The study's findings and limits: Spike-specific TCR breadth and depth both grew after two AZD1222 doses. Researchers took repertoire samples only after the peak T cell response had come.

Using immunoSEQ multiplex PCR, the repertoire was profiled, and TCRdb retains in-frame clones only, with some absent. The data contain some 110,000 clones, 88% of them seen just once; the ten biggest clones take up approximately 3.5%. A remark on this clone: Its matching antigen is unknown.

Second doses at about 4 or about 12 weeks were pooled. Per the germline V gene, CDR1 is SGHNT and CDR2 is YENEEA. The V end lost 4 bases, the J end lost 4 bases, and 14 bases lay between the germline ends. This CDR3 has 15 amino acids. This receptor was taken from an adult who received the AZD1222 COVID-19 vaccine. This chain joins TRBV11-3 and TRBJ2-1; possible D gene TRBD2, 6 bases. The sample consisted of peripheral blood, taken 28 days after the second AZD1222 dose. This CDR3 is CASSSHETRYNEQFF. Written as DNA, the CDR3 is TGTGCCAGCAGCTCACATGAGACTAGGTACAATGAGCAGTTCTTC.